This T cell receptor beta chain was sequenced for a study of shared clonotypes between healthy human individuals. Whole-study results and caveats: Naive subsets generally exceeded memory subsets in estimated richness.

As defined, naive CD8 cells were CD45RO-negative and positively selected for CCR7, with terminally differentiated effector memory CD45RA+ cells excluded. Points on this clone: No antigen is known for it.

Using immunoSEQ multiplex PCR, the repertoire was profiled, and TCRdb retains in-frame clones only, with some absent. The table shows about 2 million clones, with over 85% occurring only once. The CDR3 contains 14 residues. The V and J ends lost 2 bases and 10 bases, in that order; junction bases with no gene match: 7. Per the germline V gene, CDR1 is MGHDK and CDR2 is SYGVNS. Sample: naive CD8+ T cells sorted from blood. The sequence was collected from a man between 18 and 29 years old in good health. The gene calls are TRBV25-1 and TRBJ2-5; 10 bases agree with TRBD2. This chain's CDR3 is CASSEDEREGLQYF. The CDR3 coding sequence is TGTGCCAGCAGTGAAGATGAGCGGGAGGGCCTCCAGTACTTC.